The clone carrying this T cell receptor (beta chain) has more than one count but fewer than ten. The antigen is not known. Each of the donors was a healthy bone marrow donor. The data derive from a study of cytomegalovirus exposure and HLA in healthy donors. Overall study context: Earlier findings included over 90 million unique TCR beta sequences obtained from 180 million or so T cells.

Study results and limitations: Earlier analysis found most TCR beta V segments productive about 90% or about 30% of the time.

This PCR relied on a set of 60 Vbeta primers and 13 Jbeta primers. Some clones are missing from TCRdb's copy, which holds only in-frame ones; the method was immunoSEQ multiplex PCR. This table has some 120,000 clones, 70% to 80% appearing once. The sequenced sample was PBMCs. The source of this sequence is a man aged 25-45 years in good health and CMV-seropositive.

The CDR3 protein is CASSLVGWAEAFF. CDR3 nucleotides: TGTGCCAGCAGCTTGGTGGGCTGGGCAGAAGCTTTCTTT. The J gene is TRBJ1-1, the V gene TRBV7-2; no clear D. This CDR3 region has 13 residues. The germline V and J ends were trimmed by 3 bases and 8 bases, with 13 bases remaining between them. Germline assignment: CDR1 SGHTA and CDR2 FQGNSA.